The source of this TCR beta chain is a study of T cells in Graves' hyperthyroidism and ophthalmopathy (dated by TCRdb to between 2019 and 2020). With respect to the entire study: Peripheral blood was collected at initial diagnosis, before any treatment. To identify TCR V-J signatures that set the groups apart, the researchers used a discovery cohort of 100 patients, made up of some 41 with Graves' ophthalmopathy and about 60 with stable Graves' hyperthyroidism. An independent validation cohort of under 20 hyperthyroidism patients and 17 patients who later progressed to ophthalmopathy tested prospective prediction of ophthalmopathy. The 85 to 100 discovery patients were randomly split 7:3 into training and test sets. In roughly six Graves' hyperthyroidism patients, the study also compared T-cell repertoires from thyroid tissue with T-cell repertoires from blood. After sampling, hyperthyroidism patients received methimazole starting at 30 mg daily, and ophthalmopathy patients received high-dose intravenous methylprednisolone. According to the paper, TCR Vbeta CDR3 sequencing was carried out on 135 peripheral blood samples, which came from under 50 ophthalmopathy, 80 or so hyperthyroidism and about 17 progressor patients. The paper's findings and limits, for the study overall: No statistical method was used to set the sample size in advance, and investigators knew the group allocation. Most expanded thyroid clonotypes (frequency above 0.001) were also found in blood, which suggests that blood repertoires may mirror thyroid immune responses. In cross-validation, a model built on a 13 V-J signature told ophthalmopathy apart from stable hyperthyroidism with approximately 90% sensitivity and about 81% specificity, and in testing the same model reached 80%/75%. During validation, the model predicted progression to ophthalmopathy a median of approximately 6.5 months ahead of onset, with around 71% sensitivity and less than 85% specificity.

A patient counted as having stable Graves' hyperthyroidism if no progression to ophthalmopathy occurred over 18 months of follow-up. Hyperthyroidism patients were newly diagnosed, had a disease duration of under 2 months, and were aged 18 to 65 years. Patients with uncontrolled infections, other autoimmune diseases, pregnancy or lactation were excluded. Diagnoses relied on clinical symptoms, serum thyroxine and TRAb, thyroid ultrasound and orbital computed tomography. PBMCs were isolated from more than 9 ml of fresh peripheral blood by Ficoll-Paque density gradient centrifugation. Total RNA was extracted using Trizol reagent, and RNA quality was assessed on an Agilent 2100 Bioanalyzer. This clonotype was seen repeatedly, ten times or more. Its antigen has not been determined. Nothing much larger sits one base from this clone, and base qualities are not available. Based on the germline V gene, the CDR1 and CDR2 sequences are MNHEY and SVGEGT. V is trimmed back by 7 bases and J by 5 bases, and the junction contains 4 bases that no gene match accounts for. The CDR3, cysteine through phenylalanine, is 13 amino acids long. Only the CDR3 part of the read is kept: 39 bases, read in frame from the first base.

TCR beta CDR3 regions were amplified from RNA transcripts. The TCR CDR3 was subjected to a first round of RT-PCR using the HTBI primer set and the Qiagen OneStep RT-PCR kit. A second multiplex PCR round built the libraries, followed by size selection and purification. Sequencing of the libraries was done on an Illumina HiSeq2000 using paired-end 100 bp reads. The paper's data handling went like this. SOAPnuke was used to process the raw data, throwing out any read that contained adapters or uncalled bases, had a mean Phred below 15, or lacked an exact constant-primer or identifier match. High-quality paired reads were merged using COPE v1.2.5, and each unique nucleotide sequence was defined as a clonotype. MiTCR v1.1 was used to align the clonotypes against IMGT TRBV, TRBD and TRBJ reference segments. The analysis included only V-J combinations with a frequency above 0.0001, which together covered 99% to 99.2% of the repertoires. The TCS score was defined as the ratio of F50 (clonal expansion) to E x V (chaos), calculated using BLOSUM62-based TCRdist between CDR3 peptides within each V-J. Welch's t-statistics and random forest reduced 500 to 550 V-J features to 13, which were used in a naive Bayes classifier (R e1071). Using fastp at Q25 and MiXCR, TCRdb reprocessed the public reads and kept productive beta chains. When rows share a CDR3 protein, they turn into one entry using the most common DNA and genes. The V and J calls follow TCRdb's processing rather than the paper's. For this sample there are more than 300,000 distinct CDR3 sequences; more than 11% appear just once. Roughly 11% of the sample is in the top ten clones.

The sequenced sample consisted of blood. This receptor was taken from a woman between 55 and 75 years old with Graves' hyperthyroidism. The rearranged chain carries TRBV6-2 or TRBV6-3 and TRBJ2-5, and 10 junctional nucleotides match TRBD1. CDR3 protein: CASMTGGGETQYF. The bases read TGTGCCAGCATGACAGGGGGCGGTGAGACCCAGTACTTC.